These 26 T cell receptor beta chains were sequenced from one sample in a study of cytomegalovirus exposure and HLA in healthy donors. The primer mix had 60 Vbeta and 13 Jbeta primers. Repertoires were generated with immunoSEQ multiplex PCR, while TCRdb's copy carries only in-frame clones and drops some. This table has under 200,000 clones, approximately 77% appearing once. Sequences were obtained from PBMCs. These TCRs come from a male donor in good health and CMV-seropositive.

This clone came up once. This rearrangement joins TRBV6-5 to TRBJ1-3; D may be TRBD1 (5 bases). The V gene's germline CDR1 is MNHEY and CDR2 SVGAGI. The CDR3 loop spans 14 amino acids. V gave up 0 bases and J gave up 7 bases, with 10 bases separating them. CDR3 amino acids: CASSYSIGANTIYF. In DNA, the CDR3 is TGTGCCAGCAGTTACTCGATAGGGGCGAACACCATATATTTT.

This clone appeared once. The chain employs TRBV9 and TRBJ2-7; 11 bases align to TRBD1. The V gene end was trimmed by 9 bases and the J gene end by 3 bases; junction bases not matched to a gene: 2. Germline CDR1 SGDLS, CDR2 YYNGEE. The CDR3 length is 12 residues. CDR3 sequence: CATGTGGYEQYF. The CDR3 nucleotides are TGTGCCACCGGGACAGGGGGCTACGAGCAGTACTTC.

This clone showed up just once. CDR3 region: CASSQDRGGGYGYTF. The CDR3 DNA is TGCGCCAGCAGCCAAGATCGGGGGGGCGGTTATGGCTACACCTTC. The gene calls are TRBV4-1 and TRBJ1-2; tentative D call: TRBD1 (6 bases). The CDR3 extends over 15 amino acids. V was cut by 0 bases and J by 5 bases, with 13 bases left in between. In germline, CDR1 is MGHRA, CDR2 YSYEKL.

CDR3 in DNA: TGCAGCGTAGACCCGGGACAGGGGTTGGGCAGCACTGAAGCTTTCTTT. This codes for CSVDPGQGLGSTEAFF. The chain has TRBV29-1 and TRBJ1-1; TRBD1 agrees at 10 bases. Germline values: CDR1 SQVTM, CDR2 ANQGSEA. The V and J ends lost 6 bases and 4 bases, in that order; junction bases with no gene match: 14. The CDR3 is 16 residues long.

V gene TRBV5-1 combines with J gene TRBJ1-2; 7 bases align to TRBD1. CDR3 length: 18 amino acids. Losses at the gene ends were 1 base for V and 1 base for J; bases not matched to a gene: 13. Germline lookup yields CDR1 SGHRS and CDR2 YFSETQ. The CDR3 DNA sequence: TGCGCCAGCAGCTTGAGGGCATCCCGACAGGGCCTTAACTATGGCTACACCTTC. It codes for CASSLRASRQGLNYGYTF.

This clone was seen a handful of times. The CDR3 DNA reads TGTGCCAGCAGTGGACAGTCCGGCACGGGAGCTTTCTTT. Protein: CASSGQSGTGAFF. The chain carries TRBV6-5 and TRBJ1-1; maybe TRBD1 (6 bases). CDR3 length: 13 amino acids. Germline V CDR1 and CDR2: MNHEY, SVGAGI. V lost 5 bases to trimming and J lost 10 bases, with 17 bases between them.

A few counts support this clone. The chain couples TRBV29-1 to TRBJ1-1; TRBD1 aligns across 7 bases. J lost 7 bases, V lost 6 bases, and 8 bases had no gene match. This CDR3 has 12 residues. The germline CDR1 and CDR2 sequences are SQVTM and ANQGSEA. CDR3 protein: CSVTPGGHEAFF. CDR3 sequence (DNA): TGCAGCGTGACCCCAGGGGGTCATGAAGCTTTCTTT.

The V gene is TRBV6-1, the J gene TRBJ1-2, with D possibly matching TRBD1 (5 bases). The V and J ends lost 3 bases and 6 bases respectively, with 17 bases between them. Germline V gene sequence: CDR1 MNHNS, CDR2 SASEGT. The CDR3 length is 15 residues. The CDR3 region has the DNA TGTGCCAGCAGTGAGGAGGGACCGGGAATGGATGGCTACACCTTC. It is translated as CASSEEGPGMDGYTF.

CDR3: CSVRIRGGGLTEAFF. The CDR3 DNA reads TGCAGCGTTCGGATACGAGGTGGCGGTTTGACTGAAGCTTTCTTT. The V call is TRBV29-1, the J call TRBJ1-1; no firm D call. The CDR3 is 15 amino acids. V was shortened by 5 bases and J by 5 bases, with 21 bases between the two germline ends. CDR1 and CDR2 (germline): SQVTM, ANQGSEA.

The chain links TRBV13 to TRBJ2-1, with TRBD1 matching 7 bases. The CDR3 covers 13 residues. Per germline, CDR1 PRHDT and CDR2 FYEKMQ (reference sequence). The V segment lost 5 bases and the J segment 9 bases; nucleotides outside the gene matches: 7. The CDR3 coding sequence is TGTGCCAGCAGCCCTAAAACAGGGGTTGAGCAGTTCTTC. Translating it yields CASSPKTGVEQFF.

V usage is TRBV9 and J usage is TRBJ1-2; TRBD1 agrees at 9 bases. The germline gives CDR1 SGDLS, CDR2 YYNGEE. The junction had 7 bases not matched to a gene; V was cut back by 3 bases and J by 1 base. The length of the CDR3 is 16 residues. The CDR3 sequence: CASSASGQGNNYGYTF. DNA of the CDR3: TGTGCCAGCAGCGCCTCGGGACAGGGCAATAACTATGGCTACACCTTC. The full variable domain, its missing parts supplied by reference TRBV9 and TRBJ1-2, is DSGVTQTPKHLITATGQRVTLRCSPRSGDLSVYWYQQSLDQGLQFLIQYYNGEERAKGNILERFSAQQFPDLHSELNLSSLELGDSALYFCASSASGQGNNYGYTFGSGTRLTVV.

This clone has a handful of counts. The rearrangement joins TRBV6-1 to TRBJ2-5; D unresolved. The V end was cut by 6 bases, the J end by 9 bases, with 14 bases between. The CDR3 has 12 residues. From germline, CDR1 is MNHNS and CDR2 SASEGT. CDR3 nucleotide sequence: TGTGCCAGCAGCTTAGACCTCCGGGCCCAGTACTTC. Its translation: CASSLDLRAQYF.

Only one count was recorded for this clone. V is TRBV5-4 and J is TRBJ1-1, with TRBD1 as a possible D gene (5 bases). Looked up from germline, CDR1 is SGHNT and CDR2 is YYREEE (reference sequence). This CDR3 region has 15 residues. Deletions cut 3 bases from V and 2 bases from J, with 14 bases between. CDR3 loop: CASSWTQKPNTEAFF. CDR3 coding DNA: TGTGCCAGCAGCTGGACACAAAAACCAAACACTGAAGCTTTCTTT.

The chain employs TRBV11-2 and TRBJ1-3, with 7 bases that match TRBD1. The length of the CDR3 is 15 residues. CDR1 and CDR2 from the germline V gene are SGHAT and FQNNGV. Losses at the gene ends were 5 bases for V and 2 bases for J; bases not matched to a gene: 6. The CDR3 sequence is CASSPGQTPGNTIYF. CDR3 in DNA: TGTGCCAGCAGCCCGGGACAGACCCCTGGAAACACCATATATTTT. Full variable domain (remainder filled in from reference TRBV11-2 and TRBJ1-3): EAGVAQSPRYKIIEKRQSVAFWCNPISGHATLYWYQQILGQGPKLLIQFQNNGVVDDSQLPKDRFSAERLKGVDSTLKIQPAKLEDSAVYLCASSPGQTPGNTIYFGEGSWLTVV.

The rearrangement joins TRBV27 to TRBJ1-2, with 8 positions matching TRBD1. CDR1 and CDR2 from the germline V gene are MNHEY and SMNVEV (reference sequence). The CDR3 contains 15 residues. The trim removed 1 base at V and 8 bases at J, leaving 9 bases unmatched. CDR3: CASSLLGGTGGGYTF. DNA of the CDR3: TGTGCCAGCAGTTTATTAGGGGGGACAGGAGGGGGCTACACCTTC.

This sequence joins TRBV27 and TRBJ2-1, with 10 bases matching TRBD2. Germline values: CDR1 MNHEY, CDR2 SMNVEV (reference sequence). This CDR3 has 16 amino acids. With V trimmed by 6 bases and J by 4 bases, 9 bases remained unmatched. The CDR3 region has the DNA TGTGCCAGCAGACTGTTCGGACTAGCGGAATACAATGAGCAGTTCTTC. Protein sequence: CASRLFGLAEYNEQFF.

This clone came up a few times. The V and J genes are TRBV10-2 and TRBJ1-2; 9 bases are shared with TRBD1. The CDR3 is made up of 13 amino acids. Per the germline V gene, CDR1 is WSHSY and CDR2 is SAAADI. V shed 3 bases and J 5 bases; nucleotides not matched to a gene: 1. CDR3 protein: CASSEQGAYGYTF. In DNA, the CDR3 is TGCGCCAGCAGTGAACAGGGGGCTTATGGCTACACCTTC.

This chain links TRBV5-1 with TRBJ2-2; 7 bases map to TRBD2. CDR1 and CDR2 from the germline V gene are SGHRS and YFSETQ. The ends lost 3 bases at V and 6 bases at J; junction bases unmatched: 11. The CDR3 is made up of 16 amino acids. The CDR3 loop is CASSSIGGDPSGELFF. The CDR3 DNA follows: TGCGCCAGCAGCTCAATTGGGGGGGATCCGTCCGGGGAGCTGTTTTTT.

The rearrangement links TRBV6-1 to TRBJ2-3, with D uncertain. The CDR3 is 16 amino acids. Germline V gene data show CDR1 as MNHNS and CDR2 as SASEGT. V was pared by 2 bases and J by 0 bases, with 12 bases between. CDR3 residues: CASSEWIAVSTDTQYF. The CDR3 region has the DNA TGTGCCAGCAGTGAATGGATAGCCGTTAGCACAGATACGCAGTATTTT.

The genes are TRBV7-9 and TRBJ2-7, with a weak D call TRBD1 (5 bases). V was pared by 1 base and J by 2 bases, with 9 bases between. Germline values: CDR1 SEHNR, CDR2 FQNEAQ (reference sequence). The CDR3 runs to 14 residues. DNA of the CDR3: TGTGCCAGCAGCTTAGGACAGTGGCCCTACGAGCAGTACTTC. Its protein product is CASSLGQWPYEQYF. The whole variable domain, filled in from reference TRBV7-9 and TRBJ2-7, reads DTGVSQNPRHKITKRGQNVTFRCDPISEHNRLYWYRQTLGQGPEFLTYFQNEAQLEKSRLLSDRFSAERPKGSFSTLEIQRTEQGDSAMYLCASSLGQWPYEQYFGPGTRLTVT.

The gene calls are TRBV27 and TRBJ2-1; D possibly corresponds to TRBD1 (8 bases). Deletions cut 6 bases from V and 7 bases from J, with 16 bases between. CDR3 length: 14 residues. Germline V gene data show CDR1 as MNHEY and CDR2 as SMNVEV (reference sequence). The CDR3 sequence: CASRGRDRPNEQFF. The CDR3 DNA reads as TGTGCCAGCAGGGGGAGGGACAGGCCGAATGAGCAGTTCTTC.

V gene TRBV9 combines with J gene TRBJ2-5, with 7 bases that match TRBD2. The J call may be incorrect, as the DNA end agrees better with TRBJ2-7. Germline CDR1 and CDR2: SGDLS and YYNGEE. The CDR3 runs 15 residues. The CDR3 bases are TGTGCCAGCAGCCGAGCGGGGATGAGCTCCTACGAGCAGTACTTC. Residues: CASSRAGMSSYEQYF.

The chain recombines TRBV4-3 with TRBJ1-1, with a possible D match to TRBD1 (5 bases). The V gene's germline CDR1 is LGHNA and CDR2 YSLEER. The CDR3 extends over 13 amino acids. Trimming stripped 1 base from V and 2 bases from J, with 5 bases between. The CDR3 nucleotides read TGCGCCAGCAGCCAAGGGACAAACACTGAAGCTTTCTTT. Translation gives CASSQGTNTEAFF.

The chain recombines TRBV6-5 with TRBJ2-2, with 11 bases fitting TRBD2. The ends lost 7 bases at V and 3 bases at J; junction bases unmatched: 4. The CDR3 runs to 15 residues. Germline V gene data show CDR1 as MNHEY and CDR2 as SVGAGI. CDR3 loop: CASTVSGGDTGELFF. The CDR3 nucleotides are TGTGCCAGCACGGTTAGCGGGGGGGACACCGGGGAGCTGTTTTTT.

The chain recombines TRBV5-6 with TRBJ1-2; 8 nucleotides line up with TRBD1. The germline V gene encodes CDR1 SGHDT and CDR2 YYEEEE. The ends lost 2 bases at V and 4 bases at J; junction bases unmatched: 4. This CDR3 comprises 14 residues. CDR3 residues: CASSFGQGTYGYTF. CDR3 sequence (DNA): TGTGCCAGCAGCTTTGGACAGGGAACCTATGGCTACACCTTC.

The V call is TRBV7-8, the J call TRBJ2-7; 12 bases agree with TRBD2. Unmatched junction bases numbered 5, after V lost 1 base and J lost 7 bases. Germline CDR1 and CDR2: SGHVS and FQNEAQ. The CDR3 has 15 residues. This CDR3 reads CASSLDGLAGTEQYF. The CDR3 DNA reads TGTGCCAGCAGCTTAGACGGACTAGCGGGGACAGAGCAGTACTTC.